This TCR beta chain is from a study of cytomegalovirus exposure and HLA in healthy donors. PCR was performed using 60 Vbeta and 13 Jbeta primers. Clones were sequenced by immunoSEQ multiplex PCR, and TCRdb holds only the in-frame ones, with some missing. The sample holds about 130,000 clones; about three quarters are singletons and the top ten take 0.95% to 1.5%. Samples came from healthy bone marrow donors. Broader study findings: Analyzed later, association rates of TCRs varied across HLA loci, with DRB1 most and HLA-C fewest. Sequencing probably produced one cluster of sequence variants that were highly shared.

With regard to this clone: What it recognizes is unknown.

The V end lost 4 bases, the J end lost 4 bases, and 8 bases lay between the germline ends. The CDR3 covers 13 residues. Germline assignment: CDR1 SGHTA and CDR2 FQGTGA. The sequenced material came from PBMCs. The genes are TRBV7-3 and TRBJ2-1; no firm D call. The source of this sequence is a female donor in good health and CMV-seronegative. Here the CDR3 DNA reads TGTGCCAGCAGCTCCGACTTTTACAATGAGCAGTTCTTC. Amino acid sequence: CASSSDFYNEQFF. The full variable domain, completed using reference TRBV7-3 and TRBJ2-1, is GAGVSQTPSNKVTEKGKYVELRCDPISGHTALYWYRQSLGQGPEFLIYFQGTGAADDSGLPNDRFFAVRPEGSVSTLKIQRTERGDSAVYLCASSSDFYNEQFFGPGTRLTVL.